This TCR beta chain was captured by sequencing in a study of chemoradiotherapy in HPV16-positive cancers. This CDR3 has 15 amino acids. Germline V CDR1 and CDR2: SGHNT, YYREEE (reference sequence). Unmatched junction bases numbered 12, after V lost 7 bases and J lost 5 bases. The protocol was immunoSEQ multiplex PCR, while the TCRdb copy is restricted to in-frame clones and leaves out a portion. The table lists 40,000 to 65,000 clones, roughly 90% of them singletons, with around 3.5% in the top ten. The TCR originated in a human donor with HPV-associated anogenital cancer. The chain uses TRBV5-4 and TRBJ2-3, with 8 positions matching TRBD1. The input for sequencing was blood, taken from a patient who underwent chemoradiotherapy. The CDR3 is CASGPYLDREDTQYF. The CDR3 nucleotides are TGTGCCAGCGGCCCCTATTTGGACAGGGAAGATACGCAGTATTTT.